The sequence of this T cell receptor (beta chain) was determined in a study of response to subunit inactivated influenza vaccine. This clonotype was detected only a few times. Sequence at one end of the junction differs from germline and may be a read error. Germline V gene sequence: CDR1 MNHEY, CDR2 SVGEGT. This CDR3 comprises 12 residues. TCRdb processed the RT-PCR reads anew with MiXCR; each CDR3 protein has one entry. Found here are a few hundred thousand distinct CDR3 sequences, under 8.5% of them singletons; the top ten hold roughly 13%. Specimen: PBMCs from blood, collected around 2 years after vaccination. The rearrangement uses TRBV6-2 or TRBV6-3 and TRBJ2-7; 8 nucleotides align to TRBD1. The TCR was taken from a man aged 45-69 years who received an inactivated influenza vaccine. In DNA, the CDR3 is TGTGCCAGCAGTGACCCATGGACAGGGTGTGACTTC. It is translated as CASSDPWTGCDF.